The T cell receptor beta chain under discussion was sequenced for a study of cytomegalovirus exposure and HLA in healthy donors (dated by TCRdb to about 2017). Broadly, across the study: An earlier analysis of approximately 600 of the donors reported approximately 290 Gb of sequence data and 120 million or so unique TCR beta sequences from around 200 million T cells. Every repertoire in the discovery cohort had been generated on one and the same sequencing platform. The study aimed to test whether cataloging public T cell receptors could reveal signatures of past pathogen exposure. In the later analysis, no new phenotypic data were used to find candidate immune exposures; instead, reliance was placed on TCR beta sequences and their occurrence across donors. Using immunosequencing, the study profiled T cell repertoires from about 650 subjects and related those repertoires to cytomegalovirus serostatus. Besides the first cohort of hundreds of subjects, a separate validation cohort made up of 90 to 150 different subjects was used. A later genetic analysis used genome-wide SNP genotypes for about 60% of the roughly 670 donors, treating that subset as a discovery cohort. Both class I and class II loci were covered by HLA typing, at four-digit resolution. An earlier analysis of several hundred of the donors used high-throughput TCR beta sequencing to judge whether each TCR beta V gene segment behaved as functional or pseudogenic. A later analysis re-analyzed previously published TCR beta repertoires from about 730 donors and added high-resolution HLA genotyping to study TCR occurrence patterns. Because of strong linkage in the cohort, roughly five DR-DQ haplotypes were treated as single units for association and clustering. Roughly 300 gigabases of sequencing data and around 80 million unique TCR sequences made up an early release that covered fewer than 650 HLA-typed donors. High-throughput TCR immunosequencing, statistical association of individual TCRs with disease status, and machine learning were combined to predict cytomegalovirus infection status. Donor age, sex, ethnicity and CMV serostatus were compiled together with the repertoire data. Across some 400 genotyped donors of the cohort, an average of about 250,000 unique TCR beta nucleotide sequences per donor were sequenced, and roughly 18% of those sequences were non-productive. Typing coverage differed by locus: A, B, C, DRB1 and DQB1 were typed in about 629-640 donors, DQA1 in about 500, DPA1 in 606, and DPB1 in 400 to 480. The genetic ancestry cluster associated with self-reported Caucasian donors included over 80% of the 398 genotyped donors. Findings and caveats that apply to the study as a whole: In a later analysis, several top co-occurrence clusters were reported to appear linked to parvovirus B19, influenza, CMV and Epstein-Barr virus. According to the authors, the approach could potentially be generalized to other disease states and immunological phenotypes. In vitro tests confirmed that a few of the cytomegalovirus-associated TCR beta chains recognize cytomegalovirus antigens. According to a later analysis, TCR association rates differed among HLA loci, with DRB1 alleles showing the most associated TCRs and HLA-C alleles showing the fewest. In a later genetic analysis, fewer N-insertions in productive TCRs were reported among donors in an Asian-associated ancestry cluster than the roughly 640-donor mean. In a later analysis, HLA-associated TCR beta chains were found to be more clonally expanded and to have lower generation probabilities than equally common non-associated chains. A cluster of highly shared sequence variants was judged likely to be a technical artifact of the sequencing pipeline. Linkage disequilibrium might explain the correlated functional status among segregating V segments, but an unknown experimental factor could not be excluded. Because HLA typing was missing for some donors at each locus, association tests included only the typed subset. A further reported finding was that TCR beta sequences accurately predicted the HLA-A and HLA-B alleles for most subjects in the first cohort. The cohort was sequenced for TCR beta chains only, and without alpha or paired-chain data the features that could be detected were limited. An association between a missense DCLRE1C variant and V-gene and J-gene trimming of TCR beta chains was found in a later genetic analysis and replicated in an independent cohort. For the cohort, immune exposure information was limited to CMV serostatus. In an earlier analysis of 587 of the donors, most TCR beta V segments appeared in productive rearrangements about 87% or about 30% of the time, broadly matching IMGT annotations. Most TCR sequences were observed very rarely across donors, whereas some public TCRs were present in many individuals. The earlier analysis of fewer than 750 of the donors excluded 15 to 20 rarely observed V segments, including chromosome 9 orphons, because counts were too low. The classifier was reported to diagnose cytomegalovirus status with high specificity and sensitivity in both the original cohort and the validation cohort. The study listed 164 TCR beta chains as associated with cytomegalovirus. The presence/absence analyses assumed that sequencing depth was roughly uniform across donors, and that assumption may not be true. Some IMGT-functional V segments, including TRBV6-2 and TRBV6-3, could not be told apart with the 87-base-pair reads, so those segments were excluded. At a false discovery rate of 0.05, a later analysis linked 15,000 to 20,000 TCR beta sequences to specific HLA alleles. Assigning TCR associations to individual alleles was difficult when HLA alleles, especially DR and DQ, strongly co-occurred. In a later analysis, most CMV-associated TCR beta chains were found to appear HLA-restricted, with HLA associations seemingly driven largely by CMV exposure.

The cysteine opens and the phenylalanine closes a CDR3 of 13 amino acids. Only CDR3 DNA is held: 39 bases, read in frame from base 1. Cut back by 2 bases and 0 bases, the V and J ends lie 5 bases apart. The germline V gene (reference sequence) yields GTSNPN for CDR1 and SVGIG for CDR2. The method was the immunoSEQ multiplex PCR assay. For the multiplex PCR, a mixture combining 60 forward primers for TCR Vbeta segments and 13 reverse primers for TCR Jbeta segments was used. A multiplex PCR assay on genomic DNA amplified the CDR3 region of rearranged TCR beta genes. The amplified TCR beta libraries were sequenced on the Illumina HiSeq System as 87-base-pair reads. The published analysis was carried out like this. A later analysis counted about 80 million unique TCR beta chains across the 670 or so repertoires, and approximately 11 million of these chains were shared by at least two donors. Raw reads were error-corrected and collapsed into unique sequences with a nearest-neighbor algorithm that merged closely related sequences to remove PCR and sequencing errors. CDR3 sequences were aligned to IMGT reference sequences to assign V, D and J gene segments. Each retained sequence needed at least a six-nucleotide match to both a V gene segment and a J gene segment. Rearrangements were classified as productive when the CDR3 lacked stop codons and remained in frame with V and J, and all other rearrangements were classified as non-productive. Following IMGT convention, CDR3 was defined as the stretch from the second conserved V-encoded cysteine up to the conserved J-encoded phenylalanine. The earlier analysis of more than 450 of the donors excluded sequences that lacked an unambiguous match to a single V gene segment. An earlier analysis of a few hundred of the donors called V segments functional above 56.7% productive rearrangements and segregating when the between-donor standard deviation exceeded 5%. To diagnose cytomegalovirus status from the catalog of TCR beta chain sequences, a statistical classification framework was built. V and J gene assignment, in a later analysis, came from comparing TCR nucleotide sequences with IMGT/GENE-DB human TR gene sequences. A later analysis assigned CDR3 sequences and most-parsimonious VDJ recombination scenarios with the TCRdist pipeline. A later analysis defined each TCR beta chain by its CDR3 amino acid sequence plus V-gene family, and excluded reads lacking a unique V-gene family. To address suspected cross-contamination and a sequencing artifact, a later analysis removed 592 highly shared, low-generation-probability nucleotide sequences. In a later analysis, a clonal expansion index was calculated for each public chain from normalized within-repertoire ranks of inferred template counts. A later analysis computed generation probabilities with a VDJ recombination model fitted to out-of-frame rearrangements, and checked the results against IGoR. A later analysis scored TCR-TCR, TCR-HLA and TCR-CMV co-occurrence with hypergeometric tests, applying a repertoire-size bias correction to TCR pairs. In a later analysis, false discovery rates were estimated by permuting HLA or CMV assignments 20 times. In a later analysis, co-occurring TCRs were grouped using DBSCAN, with TCRdist sequence similarity added in when clustering inside HLA-allele-positive subsets. Repertoires with fewer than 30,000 or more than 120,000 public chains, plus five repertoires with anomalous nucleotide sharing, were excluded from co-occurrence clustering. The table comes from immuneACCESS by way of TCRdb, which keeps in-frame sequences with V and J called. Part of the clones is missing from these tables; in studies checked, under half for an unresolved V gene and the rest for unknown reasons. V and J calls and clone size come straight from that table; D and trimming were deduced from the DNA. This sample comprises about 170,000 clones, around 80% of them detected only once. Approximately 1.5% of the sample is held by the ten biggest clonotypes.

The cohort consisted of some 670 healthy bone marrow donors. All cohort members were sampled while nominally healthy, although unrecorded immune exposures were likely present. The donor tested CMV seropositive, placing the donor among the 310 or so seropositive members of the cohort. A peripheral blood sample was collected from each donor, and TCR beta sequencing was performed on peripheral blood mononuclear cells. Genomic DNA extraction from the blood cell samples was performed with the Qiagen DNeasy Blood Extraction Kit. On this clone itself: Its antigen is still unknown. No base qualities exist here, and no much larger clone lies one base off it.

Sequenced material: PBMCs. The rearrangement joined TRBV30 to TRBJ1-3; the D gene cannot be named for sure. The source of this sequence is a woman aged 25 to 39 in good health and CMV-seropositive. The CDR3 reads as follows: CAWSSSSGNTIYF. The nucleotides read TGTGCCTGGAGTAGCTCCTCTGGAAACACCATATATTTT.